Sequencing of this T cell receptor (beta chain) was carried out in a study of blood T cell repertoires in COVID-19. Study background: The United States, Italy and Spain were the sources of the acute and convalescent COVID-19 samples.

The authors' processing: Estimates of nucleated cell counts were drawn from the amplification of reference gene primers. The data were produced by immunoSEQ multiplex PCR, yet TCRdb's version contains in-frame clones alone and is incomplete. That table gives V, J and clone size, and the DNA gave D and trimming. The sample has some 160,000 clones, about 80% seen once; the top ten hold 1.5% to 1.7%. Trimming cost V 4 bases and J 7 bases; bases outside gene matches: 14. CDR3 length equals 16 residues. Germline CDR1 is MNHEY and CDR2 is SMNVEV (reference sequence). This clone has only one observation. The clonotype was recovered from a human donor in a cohort sampled during active COVID-19. V and J are TRBV27 and TRBJ1-2; 8 bases agree with TRBD1. Source material: peripheral blood. CDR3 sequence: CASSSGQGLLSGGYTF. In DNA form, the CDR3 reads TGTGCCAGCAGTTCCGGACAGGGCCTATTGTCCGGTGGCTACACCTTC.